This note documents a single T cell receptor (beta chain) sequence. Antigen: not known. TCRdb's copy holds only in-frame clones and misses some; the assay was immunoSEQ multiplex PCR. The table lists 100,000 to 150,000 clones, about nine tenths of them singletons. This sample stems from a study of T cell responses to AZD1222 COVID-19 vaccine. The wider study: Analysis merged second doses at about 4 or about 12 weeks.

Overall study findings and caveats: Spike-wide coverage was observed for vaccine-associated CD4 TCRs, with dominant responses at 160-218 and 743-854. Repertoire collection took place solely once the T cell response had peaked.

The sequence came from an adult in good health. The source material was peripheral blood, sampled on day 0 of AZD1222 vaccination.

The CDR3 DNA reads as TGTGCCAGCAGTTATTTTACAGATAACACTGAAGCTTTCTTT. The encoded protein is CASSYFTDNTEAFF. The J gene is TRBJ1-1, the V gene TRBV6-2 or TRBV6-3; D unclear. Germline values: CDR1 MNHEY, CDR2 SVGEGT. The CDR3 sequence is 14 residues long. V was trimmed by 3 bases and J by 2 bases, leaving 10 bases between them.